These 30 T cell receptor beta chains originate from one sample sequenced in a study of beta chain features in type 1 diabetes (dated by TCRdb to between 2018 and 2020). The paper's findings and limits, for the study overall: A moderate but significant shortening of TCRB CDR3 length was observed in type 1 diabetes patients in all four CD4+ subsets.

The library was made by the immunoSEQ multiplex PCR assay. All of the isolated RNA was reverse transcribed with the High Capacity cDNA Reverse Transcription Kit, so expressed TCRB transcripts were sequenced. The source is immuneACCESS, and TCRdb retained only in-frame sequences with V and J called. Part of the clones is not carried over; for the studies checked, unresolved V genes explain less than half of this, and the remainder is unexplained. The sample includes approximately 730,000 clones, with 13% observed a single time. Less than 0.025% of the sample is held by the ten biggest clonotypes. These TCRs are of unknown antigen specificity. Sequenced input: naive CD4+ T cells from blood. The cell subset or site tag for this specimen amounts to: true naive CD4+ T cells. Source of these receptors: a man aged 18 to 35 with type 1 diabetes.

This clone turned up a few times. The rearrangement links TRBV28 to TRBJ2-7; TRBD1 is a possible D gene (6 bases). Trimming left V 1 base short and J 3 bases short, with 10 bases between. The CDR3 is made up of 14 amino acids. CDR1 MDHEN and CDR2 SYDVKM come from the germline V gene. The CDR3, as DNA: TGTGCCAGCAGTTTATTCCAGGGGTTCTACGAGCAGTACTTC. Translating it yields CASSLFQGFYEQYF.

This clone has just a few counts. V gene TRBV30 combines with J gene TRBJ1-2; weak D call: TRBD1 (5 bases). Germline V gene lookup returns CDR1 GTSNPN and CDR2 SVGIG (reference sequence). This CDR3 region has 15 residues. Deletions cut 7 bases from V and 5 bases from J, with 23 bases between. CDR3: CASKAGMGTVYGYTF. The CDR3 bases are TGTGCCTCCAAAGCTGGTATGGGGACGGTATATGGCTACACCTTC. Using reference TRBV30 and TRBJ1-2 for the parts outside the CDR3, the full variable domain is SQTIHQWPATLVQPVGSPLSLECTVEGTSNPNLYWYRQAAGRGLQLLFYSVGIGQISSEVPQNLSASRPQDRQFILSSKKLLLSDSGFYLCASKAGMGTVYGYTFGSGTRLTVV.

This clone has just a few counts. The identical CDR3 is also encoded by other nucleotide sequences in the sample. The CDR3 coding sequence is TGTGCCAGCAGCTTAGGGGGTGGGGAGACCCAGTACTTC. As protein: CASSLGGGETQYF. The rearrangement links TRBV5-4 to TRBJ2-5; D may be TRBD1 (6 bases). Trimming took off 2 bases at V and 5 bases at J, with 10 bases between the two ends. The CDR3 length is 13 residues. Germline V CDR1 and CDR2: SGHNT, YYREEE (reference sequence).

This chain joins TRBV13 and TRBJ1-2; 9 bases align to TRBD1. The V and J ends lost 3 bases and 1 base, in that order; junction bases with no gene match: 3. Germline-derived CDR1 and CDR2 are PRHDT and FYEKMQ (reference sequence). This CDR3 has 15 residues. The CDR3 here is CASSFGDRDNYGYTF. CDR3 nucleotide sequence: TGTGCCAGCAGCTTTGGGGACAGGGATAACTATGGCTACACCTTC.

In this sample, this clone turned up a few times. The gene calls are TRBV29-1 and TRBJ2-5; 8 nucleotides line up with TRBD2. Looked up from germline, CDR1 is SQVTM and CDR2 is ANQGSEA. V gave up 8 bases and J gave up 4 bases; unmatched junction bases: 12. The CDR3 is made up of 14 amino acids. CDR3: CSLRTSRAAETQYF. In DNA, the CDR3 is TGCAGCTTGAGGACTAGCAGGGCAGCAGAGACCCAGTACTTC.

The sample holds a few counts of this clone. The gene calls are TRBV6-5 and TRBJ1-4; D not certain. The CDR3 has 15 amino acids. Trimming pared 0 bases from V and 8 bases from J, leaving 13 bases between. Germline V lookup: CDR1 MNHEY, CDR2 SVGAGI. This CDR3 is CASSYSPAMREKLFF. CDR3 in DNA: TGTGCCAGCAGTTACTCCCCGGCGATGCGGGAAAAACTGTTTTTT.

The sample holds a few counts of this clone. V and J are TRBV2 and TRBJ2-7; 8 bases agree with TRBD1. Losses at the gene ends were 8 bases for V and 3 bases for J; bases not matched to a gene: 9. Germline lookup yields CDR1 SNHLY and CDR2 FYNNEI. This CDR3 is built from 14 residues. CDR3: CASDPGQVFYEQYF. CDR3 bases: TGTGCCAGCGACCCGGGACAGGTATTCTACGAGCAGTACTTC.

The chain uses TRBV28 and TRBJ2-7, with 8 bases matching TRBD2. The V and J ends lost 2 bases and 6 bases, in that order; junction bases with no gene match: 9. The length of the CDR3 is 15 residues. CDR1 MDHEN and CDR2 SYDVKM come from the germline V gene. CDR3 sequence reads: CASSLRLALHVEQYF. The DNA for the CDR3 is TGTGCCAGCAGTTTACGACTAGCGCTCCATGTCGAGCAGTACTTC.

This chain uses TRBV27 with TRBJ1-6; possibly TRBD1 for D (6 bases). V was shortened by 6 bases and J by 8 bases, with 20 bases between the two germline ends. The CDR3 loop spans 16 amino acids. Germline assignment: CDR1 MNHEY and CDR2 SMNVEV (reference sequence). The CDR3 loop is CASSNTRGDPDSPLHF. CDR3 DNA: TGTGCCAGCAGCAACACCAGGGGAGACCCTGATTCACCCCTCCACTTT.

The chain couples TRBV10-3 to TRBJ1-2; D is unclear. This CDR3 spans 14 amino acids. Germline CDR1 ENHRY, CDR2 SYGVKD. V dropped 4 bases and J dropped 2 bases, with 11 bases sitting between them. The CDR3 region has the DNA TGTGCCATCAGTGCGGGCAGCCGCAACTATGGCTACACCTTC. Its translation is CAISAGSRNYGYTF.

Details on this clone: Other DNA sequences of this sample code for an identical CDR3. CDR3 loop: CASSLEGDTEAFF. CDR3 sequence (DNA): TGTGCCAGCAGCTTAGAGGGAGACACTGAAGCTTTCTTT. The V gene is TRBV7-9, the J gene TRBJ1-1, with D unclear. Germline V CDR1 and CDR2: SEHNR, FQNEAQ (reference sequence). CDR3 length equals 13 residues. V lost 1 base to trimming and J lost 3 bases, with 6 bases between them.

This clone was observed a handful of times. This chain uses TRBV7-9 with TRBJ2-5; TRBD2 matches at 13 bases. Looked up from germline, CDR1 is SEHNR and CDR2 is FQNEAQ (reference sequence). The trim removed 7 bases at V and 11 bases at J, leaving 13 bases unmatched. The CDR3 covers 15 residues. CDR3 sequence (DNA): TGTGCCAGCAACCAGGGACTAGCGGGGTACAAGGAGCAGTACTTC. Translation: CASNQGLAGYKEQYF.

The chain recombines TRBV18 with TRBJ2-3; a weak D match, TRBD1 (5 bases). Germline assignment: CDR1 KGHSH and CDR2 LQKENI. The CDR3 is 12 residues long. V was cut by 5 bases and J by 5 bases, with 8 bases left in between. Here the CDR3 reads CASSEGEDTQYF. CDR3 coding DNA: TGTGCCAGCTCAGAAGGGGAAGATACGCAGTATTTT.

This clone turned up a few times. The rearrangement uses TRBV6-5 and TRBJ1-4; D gene unclear. This CDR3 contains 14 residues. Trimming took off 2 bases at V and 9 bases at J, with 13 bases between the two ends. Germline assignment: CDR1 MNHEY and CDR2 SVGAGI. In DNA form, the CDR3 reads TGTGCCAGCAGTTACGGACTTATGACCCAAAAACTGTTTTTT. This translates into CASSYGLMTQKLFF.

This clone was detected only a few times. This chain connects TRBV10-3 to TRBJ2-1; D is unresolved. Looked up from germline, CDR1 is ENHRY and CDR2 is SYGVKD. Trimming took off 6 bases at V and 4 bases at J, with 7 bases between the two ends. This CDR3 is 12 amino acids long. CDR3: CAISGSYNEQFF. CDR3 in DNA: TGTGCCATCAGCGGATCGTACAATGAGCAGTTCTTC.

The rearrangement joins TRBV7-6 to TRBJ2-1, with D possibly being TRBD1 or TRBD2 (5 bases each). The ends were cut back, 3 bases at V and 0 bases at J, with 15 bases in the middle. The CDR3 loop spans 17 amino acids. The germline V gene encodes CDR1 SGHVS and CDR2 FNYEAQ. The CDR3 coding sequence is TGTGCCAGCAGCTTGGGGACCGCTTTGAGCTCCTACAATGAGCAGTTCTTC. Protein product: CASSLGTALSSYNEQFF.

The table lists this clone with a few counts. The chain combines TRBV13 with TRBJ2-2; TRBD1 aligns across 9 bases. V was pared by 4 bases and J by 4 bases, with 4 bases of the junction left unmatched. Germline CDR1 PRHDT, CDR2 FYEKMQ (reference sequence). The CDR3 has 15 amino acids. The CDR3 coding sequence is TGTGCCAGCAGCTCCCGACAGGGGGTCACCGGGGAGCTGTTTTTT. Its protein product is CASSSRQGVTGELFF.

V usage is TRBV19 and J usage is TRBJ2-6, with TRBD1 identical over 8 bases. The CDR3 extends over 17 amino acids. Looked up from germline, CDR1 is LNHDA and CDR2 is SQIVND (reference sequence). V dropped 5 bases and J dropped 0; count of bases not matched to a gene: 6. DNA for the CDR3: TGTGCCAGTAGTTCAAGACAGGGGCCCTCTGGGGCCAACGTCCTGACTTTC. Translating gives CASSSRQGPSGANVLTF.

In its sample, this clone was seen a few times. V is TRBV28 and J is TRBJ2-1, with D hard to call. The CDR3 is made up of 12 amino acids. CDR1 is MDHEN, CDR2 SYDVKM, per germline. V lost 3 bases, J lost 12 bases, and 12 bases lay in between. The CDR3 reads CASSFFPRGQFF. The CDR3, as DNA: TGTGCCAGCAGTTTTTTTCCGAGAGGGCAGTTCTTC. Complete variable domain (other parts from reference TRBV28 and TRBJ2-1): DVKVTQSSRYLVKRTGEKVFLECVQDMDHENMFWYRQDPGLGLRLIYFSYDVKMKEKGDIPEGYSVSREKKERFSLILESASTNQTSMYLCASSFFPRGQFFGPGTRLTVL.

In its sample, this clone was seen a few times. The gene calls are TRBV6-1 and TRBJ2-1; 7 bases are shared with TRBD2. The junction had 4 bases not matched to a gene; V was cut back by 4 bases and J by 1 base. Germline-derived CDR1 and CDR2 are MNHNS and SASEGT. The CDR3 length is 15 residues. CDR3 in amino acids: CASSGDGGSYNEQFF. The DNA of the CDR3 is TGTGCCAGCAGTGGGGACGGGGGGTCCTACAATGAGCAGTTCTTC.

Worth noting for this clone: At one of its ends the junction is not consistent with the germline gene, which may arise from a read error. This chain links TRBV5-5 with TRBJ1-1; a weak D match, TRBD1 (5 bases). This CDR3 contains 15 residues. Germline CDR1 reads SGHKS; CDR2 reads YYEKEE (reference sequence). The CDR3 reads CASTLVWQGNTEAFF. CDR3 DNA: TGTGCCAGCACCTTGGTCTGGCAGGGGAACACTGAAGCTTTCTTT. The full variable domain, its missing parts supplied by reference TRBV5-5 and TRBJ1-1, is DAGVTQSPTHLIKTRGQQVTLRCSPISGHKSVSWYQQVLGQGPQFIFQYYEKEERGRGNFPDRFSARQFPNYSSELNVNALLLGDSALYLCASTLVWQGNTEAFFGQGTRLTVV.

This clone was counted a few times. The chain links TRBV13 to TRBJ1-6, with 12 bases identical to TRBD1. CDR1 is PRHDT, CDR2 FYEKMQ, per germline (reference sequence). This CDR3 has 19 amino acids. Trimming removed 3 bases from V and 0 bases from J; junction bases left unmatched: 6. The CDR3 bases are TGTGCCAGCAGCTTGGGGACAGGGGGCGTCATCTCCTATAATTCACCCCTCCACTTT. It is translated as CASSLGTGGVISYNSPLHF.

This clone has more than one count but fewer than ten. The rearrangement links TRBV7-2 to TRBJ2-7; 7 bases are shared with TRBD1. The V segment lost 6 bases and the J segment 5 bases; nucleotides outside the gene matches: 7. The CDR3 is made up of 13 amino acids. CDR1 is SGHTA and CDR2 is FQGNSA in the germline V gene. The CDR3: CASRSGTADEQYF. CDR3 nucleotide sequence: TGTGCCAGCAGGTCCGGGACAGCCGACGAGCAGTACTTC.

The rearrangement joins TRBV7-2 to TRBJ2-4; 8 nucleotides line up with TRBD1. Per germline, CDR1 SGHTA and CDR2 FQGNSA. The V segment lost 3 bases and the J segment 0 bases; nucleotides outside the gene matches: 4. This CDR3 region has 16 residues. In DNA, the CDR3 is TGTGCCAGCAGCTTCGGACAGGGACTAGCCAAAAACATTCAGTACTTC. Translation: CASSFGQGLAKNIQYF.

The J gene is TRBJ2-4, the V gene TRBV7-2; D is unclear. This CDR3 region has 12 residues. Germline CDR1 SGHTA, CDR2 FQGNSA. Between the trimmed V and J ends, which lost 4 bases and 13 bases, there was a span of 14 bases. The DNA for the CDR3 is TGTGCCAGCAGCTATACGTTTTTACCGCAGTACTTC. This codes for CASSYTFLPQYF.

V and J are TRBV27 and TRBJ1-1; 9 bases fit TRBD1. J was trimmed by 6 bases and V by 5 bases; bases with no gene match: 10. This CDR3 is 15 amino acids long. From germline, CDR1 is MNHEY and CDR2 SMNVEV (reference sequence). The CDR3 region is CASSQSRDRVSEAFF. The CDR3 region has the DNA TGTGCCAGCAGTCAAAGCCGGGACAGGGTTTCTGAAGCTTTCTTT.

This clone has just a few counts. CDR3 nucleotide sequence: TGTGCCACCCATAGCGGGGGGGCCTCGGAGACCCAGTACTTC. Amino acids: CATHSGGASETQYF. The rearrangement links TRBV28 to TRBJ2-5; 11 bases line up with TRBD2. The CDR3 is 14 amino acids. The ends lost 10 bases at V and 5 bases at J; junction bases unmatched: 9. The germline V gene encodes CDR1 MDHEN and CDR2 SYDVKM.

The chain couples TRBV29-1 to TRBJ1-5; 11 bases map to TRBD1. The germline V gene encodes CDR1 SQVTM and CDR2 ANQGSEA. This CDR3 is built from 14 residues. V was clipped by 4 bases and J by 5 bases; unmatched bases: 4. The CDR3 sequence is CSVGGQGVDQPQHF. CDR3 coding DNA: TGCAGCGTTGGGGGACAGGGGGTAGATCAGCCCCAGCATTTT.

The chain joins TRBV25-1 to TRBJ2-7; D perhaps matches TRBD2 (5 bases). Trimming took off 5 bases at V and 2 bases at J, with 10 bases between the two ends. This CDR3 is built from 13 residues. Germline values: CDR1 MGHDK, CDR2 SYGVNS. CDR3: CASSRSGTYEQYF. The CDR3 DNA reads as TGTGCCAGCAGTCGATCGGGAACCTACGAGCAGTACTTC.

This clone was recorded once. This chain connects TRBV6-4 to TRBJ2-5, with 11 bases identical to TRBD2. This CDR3 region has 15 residues. Germline CDR1 MRHNA, CDR2 SNTAGT. J was trimmed by 5 bases and V by 3 bases; bases with no gene match: 5. The CDR3 region has the DNA TGTGCCAGCAGTGAGCTAGCGGGGGGCCAGGAGACCCAGTACTTC. Protein: CASSELAGGQETQYF.